This T cell receptor (beta chain) was profiled in a study of blood T cell repertoires in COVID-19. Study as a whole: Samples of COVID-19 (acute and convalescent) were obtained from the United States, Italy and Spain. From T cells, B-cell-depleted T cells, or PBMCs came the material, which was cDNA or gDNA.

From germline, CDR1 is LNHDA and CDR2 SQIVND (reference sequence). This CDR3 comprises 14 residues. With 5 bases removed from V and 7 bases from J, the gap between germline ends came to 18 bases. In the original processing: Reference gene primer amplification gave nucleated cell count estimates. Repertoires were generated with immunoSEQ multiplex PCR, while TCRdb's copy carries only in-frame clones and drops some. The V and J calls and clone size are taken from that table; D and trimming were inferred from the DNA. Seen here are over 65,000 clones, 80% to 90% observed once, and the top ten hold 9.2%.

The TCR was taken from a human donor in a cohort sampled during active COVID-19. The chain uses TRBV19 and TRBJ2-7; perhaps TRBD2 as D (6 bases). Sequencing was performed on peripheral blood. CDR3: CASSPRAGLGEQYF. In DNA form, the CDR3 reads TGTGCCAGTAGTCCGCGGGCGGGACTGGGGGAGCAGTACTTC.